What follows are 21 T cell receptor beta chains derived from one specimen sequenced in a study of T cells in Graves' hyperthyroidism and ophthalmopathy. RNA transcripts were the template for amplifying TCR beta CDR3 regions. When the TCR CDR3 underwent first-round RT-PCR, the HTBI primer set was used. MiXCR was run by TCRdb on the multiplex PCR reads, yielding one entry per CDR3 protein. The sample has fewer than 600,000 distinct CDR3 sequences; around an eighth are singletons. The sequencing sample was made of blood. The receptors were gathered from a woman under 30 with Graves' hyperthyroidism.

This clonotype has a count of ten or more. The chain joins TRBV30 to TRBJ1-2, with TRBD1 identical over 9 bases. With 4 bases clipped from V and 4 bases from J, the junction kept 7 bases outside the gene matches. Germline CDR1 and CDR2: GTSNPN and SVGIG (reference sequence). This CDR3 comprises 14 residues. The DNA for the CDR3 is TGTGCCTGGAAGGACAGGGGCTGGGGCTATGGCTACACCTTC. Translating gives CAWKDRGWGYGYTF. The full variable domain, with the rest looked up from reference TRBV30 and TRBJ1-2, is SQTIHQWPATLVQPVGSPLSLECTVEGTSNPNLYWYRQAAGRGLQLLFYSVGIGQISSEVPQNLSASRPQDRQFILSSKKLLLSDSGFYLCAWKDRGWGYGYTFGSGTRLTVV.

This chain links TRBV2 with TRBJ2-5; maybe TRBD1 (7 bases). With 5 bases removed from V and 9 bases from J, the gap between germline ends came to 13 bases. The germline gives CDR1 SNHLY, CDR2 FYNNEI. The CDR3 length is 12 residues. The CDR3 DNA reads TGTGCCAGCAGTACCAGGGGGGAGGCCCAGTACTTC. The encoded protein is CASSTRGEAQYF.

In this sample, this clonotype turned up a few times. This chain uses TRBV6-5 with TRBJ2-7; possibly TRBD2 for D (5 bases). The germline V and J ends were trimmed by 2 bases and 2 bases, with 10 bases remaining between them. This CDR3 comprises 14 residues. CDR1 and CDR2 (germline): MNHEY, SVGAGI. CDR3 region: CASSYTDSTYEQYV. The CDR3, as DNA: TGTGCCAGCAGTTACACGGACTCTACCTACGAGCAGTACGTC.

The sample holds a few counts of this clonotype. The chain recombines TRBV20-1 with TRBJ2-7; D unclear. Germline V gene lookup returns CDR1 DFQATT and CDR2 SNEGSKA (reference sequence). Trimming took 3 bases from V and 2 from J, leaving 11 bases between them. The CDR3 has 13 amino acids. The CDR3 protein is CSASGLEPYEQYF. The CDR3 DNA is TGCAGTGCTAGTGGCCTAGAACCCTACGAGCAGTACTTC.

This clonotype was seen many times. This sequence joins TRBV3-1 and TRBJ1-5; D perhaps matches TRBD1 (5 bases). Between the trimmed V and J ends, which lost 8 bases and 7 bases, there was a span of 18 bases. Germline CDR1 LGHDT, CDR2 YNNKEL (reference sequence). The CDR3 totals 14 residues. The CDR3 DNA is TGTGCCAGCGGATTGACACCCGGGGCGCAGCCCCAGCATTTT. It codes for CASGLTPGAQPQHF.

V and J are TRBV9 and TRBJ2-1; no firm D call. Germline CDR1 reads SGDLS; CDR2 reads YYNGEE. CDR3 size: 14 residues. The V and J ends lost 0 bases and 7 bases respectively, with 11 bases between them. CDR3 protein: CASSVEVRANEQFF. CDR3 sequence (DNA): TGTGCCAGCAGCGTAGAAGTTCGCGCAAATGAGCAGTTCTTC. The whole variable domain, filled in from reference TRBV9 and TRBJ2-1, reads DSGVTQTPKHLITATGQRVTLRCSPRSGDLSVYWYQQSLDQGLQFLIQYYNGEERAKGNILERFSAQQFPDLHSELNLSSLELGDSALYFCASSVEVRANEQFFGPGTRLTVL.

This clonotype was observed at least ten times. This chain uses TRBV30 with TRBJ2-7, with a possible D match to TRBD2 (5 bases). The V gene's germline CDR1 is GTSNPN and CDR2 SVGIG (reference sequence). The V gene lost 2 bases and the J gene lost 5 bases, with 16 bases spanning the gap. This CDR3 has 14 residues. This CDR3 reads CAWSRRTAGNEQYF. The CDR3 DNA is TGTGCCTGGAGTAGAAGGACTGCCGGGAACGAGCAGTACTTC.

This clonotype was seen at least ten times. The chain is built from TRBV20-1 and TRBJ2-1; maybe TRBD2 (6 bases). The V end lost 4 bases, the J end lost 3 bases, and 13 bases lay between the germline ends. CDR3 length: 14 amino acids. Per germline, CDR1 DFQATT and CDR2 SNEGSKA (reference sequence). The DNA of the CDR3 is TGCAGTGCTATTAGCGGCATGATCTACAATGAGCAGTTCTTC. Its translation: CSAISGMIYNEQFF.

This clonotype was picked up many times. The chain has TRBV3-1 and TRBJ1-1; 9 bases align to TRBD1. Trimming took 4 bases from V and 5 from J; bases not matched to a gene: 8. The CDR3 extends over 15 amino acids. Germline V gives CDR1 LGHDT, CDR2 YNNKEL (reference sequence). The CDR3 bases are TGTGCCAGCAGCCTTACACAGGGGGCTGGAACTGAAGCTTTCTTT. This gives the protein CASSLTQGAGTEAFF.

This clonotype was counted ten times or more. This rearrangement joins TRBV5-6 to TRBJ2-7, with a possible D match to TRBD2 (5 bases). Germline V CDR1 and CDR2: SGHDT, YYEEEE. CDR3 length equals 14 residues. Trimming removed 2 bases from V and 2 bases from J, with 11 bases in between. The CDR3 region is CASSFDGKTYEQYV. The CDR3 bases are TGTGCCAGCAGCTTTGACGGGAAGACCTACGAGCAGTACGTC.

This clonotype was found once. The gene calls are TRBV6-9 and TRBJ2-1; tentative D call: TRBD2 (6 bases). Trimming pared 4 bases from V and 8 bases from J, leaving 15 bases between. Germline V gene data show CDR1 as MNHGY and CDR2 as SVAAGI. CDR3 length: 14 amino acids. CDR3 nucleotides: TGTGCCAGCAGTTGGTGGAGGGGATCCGATGAGCAGTTCTTC. Translating gives CASSWWRGSDEQFF.

Many counts were recorded for this clonotype. The V and J genes are TRBV12-3 or TRBV12-4 and TRBJ2-2; weak D call: TRBD1 (6 bases). Trimming pared 6 bases from V and 6 bases from J, leaving 11 bases between. This CDR3 region has 13 residues. The DNA for the CDR3 is TGTGCCAGCAGCTTGGACAGTGCCGGGGAGCTGTTTTTT. It yields the protein CASSLDSAGELFF.

There are many counts of this clonotype. The chain uses TRBV11-1 and TRBJ1-2; D not resolved. Trimming pared 4 bases from V and 3 bases from J, leaving 9 bases between. The CDR3 spans 13 residues. Per the germline V gene, CDR1 is SGHAT and CDR2 is FQDESV (reference sequence). This chain's CDR3 is CASSSTAYYGYTF. CDR3 DNA: TGTGCCAGCAGCTCGACCGCCTACTATGGCTACACCTTC.

This clonotype was observed a few times. The chain is built from TRBV7-9 and TRBJ1-5; 10 bases align to TRBD1. This CDR3 is 15 amino acids long. The V segment lost 5 bases and the J segment 5 bases; nucleotides outside the gene matches: 6. Germline V CDR1 and CDR2: SEHNR, FQNEAQ (reference sequence). Here the CDR3 reads CASSVGGTGDQPQHF. The CDR3 bases are TGTGCCAGCAGCGTAGGCGGGACAGGGGATCAGCCCCAGCATTTT.

This clonotype was observed at least ten times. V gene TRBV30 combines with J gene TRBJ1-2; maybe TRBD1 (6 bases). The germline gives CDR1 GTSNPN, CDR2 SVGIG (reference sequence). Deletions cut 5 bases from V and 1 base from J, with 11 bases between. The length of the CDR3 is 13 residues. Here the CDR3 DNA reads TGTGCCTGGGTCCGGGACAATAACTATGGCTACACCTTC. Translation: CAWVRDNNYGYTF.

The CDR3 reads CASSAETLEGYTF. CDR3 nucleotides: TGTGCCAGCAGCGCCGAGACACTAGAAGGCTACACCTTC. The rearrangement uses TRBV7-2 and TRBJ1-2, with D unresolved. V was pared by 5 bases and J by 8 bases, with 15 bases between. Germline lookup yields CDR1 SGHTA and CDR2 FQGNSA. This CDR3 contains 13 residues.

Regarding this clonotype: This may be a read error: a much more frequent sequence differs by one nucleotide. V usage is TRBV5-1 and J usage is TRBJ2-1; TRBD2 matches at 7 bases. The CDR3 contains 17 residues. CDR1 is SGHRS, CDR2 YFSETQ, per germline. V lost 0 bases, J lost 0 bases, and 6 bases stayed unmatched. The DNA for the CDR3 is TGCGCCAGCAGCTTGGGAGCGGGGCGGAGCTCCTACAATGAGCAGTTCTTC. As protein: CASSLGAGRSSYNEQFF. Based on the CDR3 plus reference TRBV5-1 and TRBJ2-1, the full variable domain is KAGVTQTPRYLIKTRGQQVTLSCSPISGHRSVSWYQQTPGQGLQFLFEYFSETQRNKGNFPGRFSGRQFSNSRSEMNVSTLELGDSALYLCASSLGAGRSSYNEQFFGPGTRLTVL.

This clonotype was seen at least ten times. The chain couples TRBV20-1 to TRBJ2-5, with no clear D. The CDR3 is 12 amino acids. Looked up from germline, CDR1 is DFQATT and CDR2 is SNEGSKA (reference sequence). With 5 bases removed from V and 3 bases from J, the gap between germline ends came to 10 bases. The CDR3 DNA sequence: TGCAGTGCTTTAGGACCCGAAGAGACCCAGTACTTC. Amino acids: CSALGPEETQYF.

The V and J genes are TRBV19 and TRBJ2-1; D is uncertain. The CDR3 loop spans 13 amino acids. The V end lost 3 bases, the J end lost 5 bases, and 8 bases lay between the germline ends. CDR1 is LNHDA, CDR2 SQIVND, per germline (reference sequence). The CDR3 sequence: CASSISGNNEQFF. The CDR3 DNA reads TGTGCCAGTAGTATTTCAGGAAACAATGAGCAGTTCTTC.

This clonotype has a count of ten or more. V and J are TRBV11-2 and TRBJ2-5; 10 bases fit TRBD1. The CDR3 length is 16 residues. CDR1 is SGHAT, CDR2 FQNNGV, per germline. V shed 5 bases and J 5 bases; nucleotides not matched to a gene: 11. The CDR3: CASSARDRGFPETQYF. In DNA, the CDR3 is TGTGCCAGCAGCGCCCGGGACAGGGGTTTCCCGGAGACCCAGTACTTC.

This clonotype was picked up many times. CDR3 in amino acids: CASSQPDSLNTEAFF. The CDR3 DNA follows: TGCGCCAGCAGCCAACCCGACAGCTTGAACACTGAAGCTTTCTTT. The chain links TRBV4-1 to TRBJ1-1, with a possible D match to TRBD1 (5 bases). The V gene's germline CDR1 is MGHRA and CDR2 YSYEKL. This CDR3 region has 15 residues. Deletions cut 2 bases from V and 0 bases from J, with 10 bases between.